The 31 T cell receptor beta chains in this list originate from one sample, sequenced in a study of shared T cell receptors in the human thymus. Produced via immunoSEQ multiplex PCR; TCRdb's table is partial and in-frame only. The sample has hundreds of thousands of clones; around 78% are singletons. This same sample was also part of a study on human thymus T cells.

Sequencing was done on a sample of thymocytes. These receptors came from a boy under two years old with a congenital heart defect.

The V call is TRBV10-3, the J call TRBJ2-1; 11 bases are a match to TRBD2. Trimming at V came to 2 bases and at J to 2 bases, leaving 5 bases not matched to a gene. This CDR3 is 17 amino acids long. Germline V gene sequence: CDR1 ENHRY, CDR2 SYGVKD. CDR3 region: CAISEGLAGPPYNEQFF. CDR3 nucleotide sequence: TGTGCCATCAGTGAGGGACTAGCGGGCCCTCCCTACAATGAGCAGTTCTTC.

This clone was detected only a few times. The chain couples TRBV14 to TRBJ1-3; D is possibly TRBD1 (6 bases). CDR1 and CDR2 (germline): SGHDN, FVKESK. Trimming removed 0 bases at V and 3 bases at J, with 12 bases between. CDR3 length: 16 amino acids. The CDR3 nucleotides read TGTGCCAGCAGCCAAGAGGGGGCAGGAGGTGGAAACACCATATATTTT. It translates to CASSQEGAGGGNTIYF.

The chain links TRBV29-1 to TRBJ1-2; TRBD1 matches at 7 bases. J lost 2 bases, V lost 3 bases, and 6 bases had no gene match. The CDR3 extends over 14 amino acids. The germline V gene encodes CDR1 SQVTM and CDR2 ANQGSEA. For the CDR3, the DNA is TGCAGCGTTGATTCGGACAGGCGCAACTATGGCTACACCTTC. This codes for CSVDSDRRNYGYTF.

This chain links TRBV29-1 with TRBJ2-7; weak D call: TRBD1 (6 bases). This CDR3 comprises 13 residues. V lost 7 bases to trimming and J lost 0 bases, with 13 bases between them. Germline CDR1 SQVTM, CDR2 ANQGSEA. The CDR3 nucleotides read TGCAGCGCCTGGACAGATCCCTCCTACGAGCAGTACTTC. It encodes CSAWTDPSYEQYF.

CDR3 region: CASSDFALKSSGRNTGELFF. In nucleotides, the CDR3 is TGTGCCAGCAGTGATTTTGCCCTCAAGAGTAGCGGGAGGAACACCGGGGAGCTGTTTTTT. The genes are TRBV6-1 and TRBJ2-2; TRBD2 matches at 9 bases. The CDR3 covers 20 residues. The V gene end was trimmed by 3 bases and the J gene end by 1 base; junction bases not matched to a gene: 15. CDR1 MNHNS and CDR2 SASEGT come from the germline V gene.

V usage is TRBV7-9 and J usage is TRBJ1-3; 8 nucleotides line up with TRBD1. Per the germline V gene, CDR1 is SEHNR and CDR2 is FQNEAQ (reference sequence). This CDR3 is built from 17 residues. The J segment lost 0 bases and the V segment lost 5 bases, leaving 9 bases of the junction unmatched. The CDR3 here is CASSPWDRMSSGNTIYF. In DNA, the CDR3 is TGTGCCAGCAGCCCGTGGGACAGGATGAGCTCTGGAAACACCATATATTTT.

The table lists this clone with a few counts. V and J are TRBV6-1 and TRBJ2-7; 8 positions agree with TRBD1. Trimming took 11 bases from V and 6 from J; bases not matched to a gene: 9. Germline V gives CDR1 MNHNS, CDR2 SASEGT. The CDR3 is 12 amino acids. In DNA, the CDR3 is TGTGCCGGACTCAGGGGGCCCCTCGAGCAGTACTTC. Its protein product is CAGLRGPLEQYF.

The chain combines TRBV30 with TRBJ2-3; TRBD2 agrees at 7 bases. V trimming: 2 bases; J trimming: 4 bases; junction bases outside the gene matches: 9. Looked up from germline, CDR1 is GTSNPN and CDR2 is SVGIG (reference sequence). The CDR3 extends over 15 amino acids. CDR3: CAWSRGTGGADTQYF. The CDR3 nucleotides are TGTGCCTGGAGTAGAGGGACGGGAGGAGCAGATACGCAGTATTTT.

This clone was picked up a small number of times. The rearrangement joins TRBV27 to TRBJ1-1, with D possibly being TRBD1 (5 bases). CDR3 length: 13 residues. V was clipped by 2 bases and J by 6 bases, with 10 bases between them. Germline V gene sequence: CDR1 MNHEY, CDR2 SMNVEV (reference sequence). CDR3 region: CASSLGGTPEAFF. The CDR3 DNA reads as TGTGCCAGCAGTTTAGGGGGGACCCCTGAAGCTTTCTTT.

This clone was seen more than once but under ten times. This chain connects TRBV7-9 to TRBJ1-3; a weak D match, TRBD1 (6 bases). CDR1 is SEHNR and CDR2 is FQNEAQ in the germline V gene (reference sequence). CDR3 length: 18 residues. Trimming took 2 bases from V and 1 from J, leaving 18 bases between them. The CDR3 loop is CASSLMGHRESSGNTIYF. The CDR3 nucleotides are TGTGCCAGCAGCTTAATGGGACACAGGGAGTCGTCTGGAAACACCATATATTTT.

The chain links TRBV7-6 to TRBJ2-5; 9 bases align to TRBD2. J was trimmed by 2 bases and V by 3 bases; bases with no gene match: 4. The V gene's germline CDR1 is SGHVS and CDR2 FNYEAQ. The CDR3 is made up of 15 amino acids. This chain's CDR3 is CASSFSSGMQETQYF. CDR3 nucleotides: TGTGCCAGCAGCTTTTCTAGCGGGATGCAAGAGACCCAGTACTTC.

The chain couples TRBV14 to TRBJ2-5, with 7 bases matching TRBD1. The CDR3 length is 17 residues. The germline gives CDR1 SGHDN, CDR2 FVKESK. Germline trimming cut 1 base from V and 4 bases from J; bases unmatched to any gene: 12. The CDR3 bases are TGTGCCAGCAGCCAAGTTCCTCGGGCCTCAGGGGGAGAGACCCAGTACTTC. The encoded protein is CASSQVPRASGGETQYF.

In this sample, this clone turned up once. This CDR3 is CASAWAGGPVYEQYF. The CDR3 DNA reads TGTGCCAGCGCTTGGGCGGGAGGGCCTGTATACGAGCAGTACTTC. The chain uses TRBV27 and TRBJ2-7, with 9 bases matching TRBD2. Germline V gives CDR1 MNHEY, CDR2 SMNVEV (reference sequence). J was trimmed by 4 bases and V by 8 bases; bases with no gene match: 12. This CDR3 has 15 residues.

DNA for the CDR3: TGTGCCAGCGGTGGGAGTGGGCCGCGGGACAGGGGGCTCAATGAGCAGTTCTTC. This encodes CASGGSGPRDRGLNEQFF. The rearrangement uses TRBV27 and TRBJ2-1, with 12 nucleotides matching TRBD1. V gave up 8 bases and J gave up 6 bases; unmatched junction bases: 17. This CDR3 has 18 residues. CDR1 MNHEY and CDR2 SMNVEV come from the germline V gene (reference sequence).

The chain has TRBV6-1 and TRBJ1-5; 12 bases map to TRBD1. CDR3 length: 15 residues. V trimming: 6 bases; J trimming: 7 bases; junction bases outside the gene matches: 7. Germline lookup yields CDR1 MNHNS and CDR2 SASEGT. CDR3 region: CASSAGTGGDQPQHF. The CDR3 region has the DNA TGTGCCAGCAGCGCAGGGACAGGGGGCGACCAGCCCCAGCATTTT.

This chain uses TRBV11-2 with TRBJ2-1; TRBD1 aligns across 7 bases. Unmatched junction bases numbered 1, after V lost 5 bases and J lost 6 bases. The CDR3 runs 12 residues. Germline V gene sequence: CDR1 SGHAT, CDR2 FQNNGV. The CDR3 spells CASSGDSNEQFF. In nucleotides, the CDR3 is TGTGCCAGCAGCGGGGACAGCAATGAGCAGTTCTTC.

The gene calls are TRBV18 and TRBJ1-1, with D uncertain. V was trimmed by 0 bases and J by 4 bases, leaving 9 bases between them. The germline V gene encodes CDR1 KGHSH and CDR2 LQKENI. The CDR3 totals 14 residues. CDR3 sequence: CASSPPRGGTEAFF. Here the CDR3 DNA reads TGTGCCAGCTCACCACCGCGGGGAGGCACTGAAGCTTTCTTT.

The V and J genes are TRBV12-5 and TRBJ2-7; D not certain. Germline V CDR1 and CDR2: LGHNT, FRNRAP. V was cut by 4 bases and J by 6 bases, with 7 bases left in between. The CDR3 contains 11 residues. Here the CDR3 DNA reads TGTGCTAGTGGTTCCCACAGCGAGCAGTACTTC. It encodes CASGSHSEQYF.

Here the CDR3 reads CSVEGAGTEFANTGELFF. CDR3 DNA sequence: TGCAGCGTTGAGGGGGCGGGGACAGAGTTCGCGAACACCGGGGAGCTGTTTTTT. The chain links TRBV29-1 to TRBJ2-2; a possible D gene is TRBD1 (7 bases). V was trimmed by 3 bases and J by 0 bases, leaving 20 bases between them. The V gene's germline CDR1 is SQVTM and CDR2 ANQGSEA. The CDR3 is made up of 18 amino acids.

The chain links TRBV27 to TRBJ2-7; 12 nucleotides match TRBD2. With V trimmed by 6 bases and J by 5 bases, 17 bases remained unmatched. In germline, CDR1 is MNHEY, CDR2 SMNVEV (reference sequence). This CDR3 spans 18 amino acids. This chain's CDR3 is CASRMQGQTSGRSHEQYF. In DNA form, the CDR3 reads TGTGCCAGCAGGATGCAGGGGCAGACTAGCGGGAGAAGTCACGAGCAGTACTTC.

This sequence joins TRBV5-1 and TRBJ2-5; TRBD2 is a possible D gene (6 bases). The CDR3 contains 15 residues. Germline V CDR1 and CDR2: SGHRS, YFSETQ. With 0 bases removed from V and 2 bases from J, the gap between germline ends came to 11 bases. The CDR3 DNA is TGCGCCAGCAGCTTGGCGGCTAGCGAGCAAGAGACCCAGTACTTC. Protein: CASSLAASEQETQYF.

The chain combines TRBV7-2 with TRBJ2-5, with D possibly matching TRBD1 (5 bases). The CDR3 sequence is 15 residues long. V lost 0 bases, J lost 4 bases, and 12 bases lay in between. CDR1 SGHTA and CDR2 FQGNSA come from the germline V gene. The CDR3 reads CASSLASGFPETQYF. CDR3 nucleotides: TGTGCCAGCAGCTTAGCCTCAGGGTTCCCAGAGACCCAGTACTTC. Using reference TRBV7-2 and TRBJ2-5 for the parts outside the CDR3, the full variable domain is GAGVSQSPSNKVTEKGKDVELRCDPISGHTALYWYRQSLGQGLEFLIYFQGNSAPDKSGLPSDRFSAERTGGSVSTLTIQRTQQEDSAVYLCASSLASGFPETQYFGPGTRLLVL.

The rearrangement joins TRBV29-1 to TRBJ2-3; maybe TRBD2 (6 bases). The CDR3 has 13 amino acids. Trimming stripped 3 bases from V and 9 bases from J, with 16 bases between. CDR1 and CDR2 (germline): SQVTM, ANQGSEA. The CDR3 DNA reads TGCAGCGTTGATGGGGGGAGGTCAGGCACGCAGTATTTT. Translated, it gives CSVDGGRSGTQYF.

This chain links TRBV5-7 with TRBJ2-7; 9 bases map to TRBD1. TRBV5-7 falls under the ORF class, with uncertain function. V gave up 7 bases and J gave up 2 bases; unmatched junction bases: 7. There are 14 residues in the CDR3. CDR3 protein: CASGRDRDTYEQYF. CDR3 in DNA: TGTGCCAGCGGGAGGGACAGGGACACCTACGAGCAGTACTTC.

The CDR3 sequence is CASSRGQGAADTEAFF. CDR3 coding DNA: TGTGCCAGCAGTAGGGGACAGGGGGCAGCGGACACTGAAGCTTTCTTT. The rearrangement uses TRBV27 and TRBJ1-1, with 12 bases fitting TRBD1. CDR3 size: 16 residues. V shed 5 bases and J 3 bases; nucleotides not matched to a gene: 7. Per germline, CDR1 MNHEY and CDR2 SMNVEV (reference sequence).

The rearrangement uses TRBV28 and TRBJ1-2; a possible D gene is TRBD1 (5 bases). The germline V gene has CDR1 MDHEN and CDR2 SYDVKM. Trimming left V 4 bases short and J 3 bases short, with 9 bases between. This CDR3 region has 13 residues. CDR3 sequence reads: CASSWLGHYGYTF. Here the CDR3 DNA reads TGTGCCAGCAGTTGGTTGGGGCACTATGGCTACACCTTC.

This clone appeared a few times. The chain carries TRBV15 and TRBJ2-1; no firm D call. In germline, CDR1 is LNHNV, CDR2 YYDKDF (reference sequence). Trimming removed 1 base from V and 6 bases from J, with 10 bases in between. The CDR3 is made up of 14 amino acids. The CDR3 is CATSRARPPNEQFF. Written as DNA, the CDR3 is TGTGCCACCAGCAGAGCGAGGCCACCCAATGAGCAGTTCTTC.

V and J are TRBV9 and TRBJ2-1; D is perhaps TRBD1 (6 bases). Germline CDR1 SGDLS, CDR2 YYNGEE. The CDR3 spans 15 residues. Trimming took off 3 bases at V and 6 bases at J, with 16 bases between the two ends. CDR3 amino acids: CASSGRTVGVNEQFF. The CDR3, as DNA: TGTGCCAGCAGCGGACGGACAGTAGGGGTCAATGAGCAGTTCTTC.

This clone was detected only once. This sequence joins TRBV9 and TRBJ2-7; 10 bases match TRBD2. This CDR3 has 15 residues. Germline-derived CDR1 and CDR2 are SGDLS and YYNGEE. The junction had 5 bases not matched to a gene; V was cut back by 3 bases and J by 2 bases. CDR3 sequence reads: CASSASGSGPYEQYF. The DNA for the CDR3 is TGTGCCAGCAGCGCTAGCGGGAGTGGACCCTACGAGCAGTACTTC.

This clone was seen a handful of times. The chain uses TRBV5-6 and TRBJ1-1; D not certain. The CDR3 spans 14 residues. Germline V CDR1 and CDR2: SGHDT, YYEEEE. Trimming took 3 bases from V and 5 from J, leaving 14 bases between them. This chain's CDR3 is CASSWAERGTEAFF. The CDR3 DNA reads TGTGCCAGCAGCTGGGCGGAGCGGGGAACTGAAGCTTTCTTT.

This clone was detected a few times. The chain uses TRBV5-6 and TRBJ2-1, with 14 bases fitting TRBD2. The CDR3 is 16 residues long. Per the germline V gene, CDR1 is SGHDT and CDR2 is YYEEEE. V lost 4 bases, J lost 6 bases, and 6 bases stayed unmatched. The CDR3 region has the DNA TGTGCCAGCAGCGACACCGGGACTAGCGGGAGCAATGAGCAGTTCTTC. This codes for CASSDTGTSGSNEQFF.